The present entry profiles one T cell receptor beta chain with its context. TCRdb recomputed calls from the reads with MiXCR, one row per CDR3 protein. The profile shows 80,000 to 100,000 distinct CDR3 sequences, 30% to 35% of them singletons. The entry originates in a study of type 1 regulatory T cells. As for the study in general: T-allo10 is an in vitro-generated, Tr1-enriched CD4 T cell product specific for alloantigen.

This CDR3 has 17 residues. Trimming cost V 3 bases and J 9 bases; bases outside gene matches: 9. CDR1 is KGHSH and CDR2 is LQKENI in the germline V gene. This rearrangement joins TRBV18 to TRBJ2-1; TRBD2 matches at 15 bases. Material: CD4+ T cells, either the whole sample or a sorted fraction (not recorded which). The TCR originated in a human donor in good health. In DNA form, the CDR3 reads TGTGCCAGCTCACCCGGACTAGCGGGAGGGGACCAGAGTGAGCAGTTCTTC. It is translated as CASSPGLAGGDQSEQFF.